This T cell receptor beta chain came from a study of T cells in Graves' hyperthyroidism and ophthalmopathy. Whole-study context: Pretreatment peripheral blood was obtained at initial diagnosis. Overall study findings and caveats: Most clonotypes that expanded in the thyroid above 0.001 also showed up in blood.

This clonotype was counted at least ten times. Its antigen is not known. What was amplified from RNA transcripts were TCR beta CDR3 regions. The primer set for the first-round RT-PCR of the TCR CDR3 was HTBI. MiXCR, run by TCRdb on the multiplex PCR reads, gives a single entry per CDR3 protein. This sample has 350,000 or so distinct CDR3 sequences, with over 20% found just once. An approximately 9.8 ml volume of fresh peripheral blood provided the PBMCs. This CDR3 spans 14 amino acids. Germline loops: CDR1 SGHVS, CDR2 FQNEAQ. Trimming stripped 3 bases from V and 1 base from J, with 7 bases between. This sequence originates from a woman in her 50s with Graves' hyperthyroidism. This sequence joins TRBV7-8 and TRBJ1-5; D remains ambiguous. Sequences were obtained from blood. The CDR3, as DNA: TGTGCCAGCAGCTTTGGAGACAGCAATCAGCCCCAGCATTTT. This gives the protein CASSFGDSNQPQHF.